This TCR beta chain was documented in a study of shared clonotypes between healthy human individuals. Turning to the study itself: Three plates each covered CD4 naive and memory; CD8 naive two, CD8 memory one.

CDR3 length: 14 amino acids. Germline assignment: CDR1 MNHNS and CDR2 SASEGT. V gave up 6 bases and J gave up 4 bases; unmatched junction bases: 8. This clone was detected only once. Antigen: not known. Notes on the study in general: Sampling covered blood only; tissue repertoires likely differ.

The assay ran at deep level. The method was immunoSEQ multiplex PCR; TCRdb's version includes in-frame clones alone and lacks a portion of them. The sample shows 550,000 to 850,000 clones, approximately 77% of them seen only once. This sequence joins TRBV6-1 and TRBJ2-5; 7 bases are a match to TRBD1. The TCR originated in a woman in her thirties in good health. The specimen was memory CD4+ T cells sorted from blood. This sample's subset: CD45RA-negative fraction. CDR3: CASRITGAGETQYF. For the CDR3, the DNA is TGTGCCAGCAGGATTACAGGGGCGGGAGAGACCCAGTACTTC.